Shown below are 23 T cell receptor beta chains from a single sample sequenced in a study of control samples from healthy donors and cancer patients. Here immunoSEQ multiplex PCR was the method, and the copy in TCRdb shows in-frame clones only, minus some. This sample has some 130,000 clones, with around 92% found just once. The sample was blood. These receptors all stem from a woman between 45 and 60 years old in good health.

In DNA form, the CDR3 reads TGCGCCAGCAGCCTGGACAGCAGCTCCTACGAGCAGTACTTC. This translates into CASSLDSSSYEQYF. The V and J genes are TRBV5-1 and TRBJ2-7; tentatively, D is TRBD1 (6 bases). The V gene lost 4 bases and the J gene lost 0 bases, with 11 bases spanning the gap. CDR1 and CDR2 (germline): SGHRS, YFSETQ. The length of the CDR3 is 14 residues. Full variable domain (remainder filled in from reference TRBV5-1 and TRBJ2-7): KAGVTQTPRYLIKTRGQQVTLSCSPISGHRSVSWYQQTPGQGLQFLFEYFSETQRNKGNFPGRFSGRQFSNSRSEMNVSTLELGDSALYLCASSLDSSSYEQYFGPGTRLTVT.

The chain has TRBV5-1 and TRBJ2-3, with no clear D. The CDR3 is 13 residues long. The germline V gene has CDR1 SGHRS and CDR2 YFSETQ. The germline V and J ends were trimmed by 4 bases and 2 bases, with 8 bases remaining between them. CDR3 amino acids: CASSPQATDTQYF. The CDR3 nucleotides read TGCGCCAGCAGCCCCCAGGCCACAGATACGCAGTATTTT.

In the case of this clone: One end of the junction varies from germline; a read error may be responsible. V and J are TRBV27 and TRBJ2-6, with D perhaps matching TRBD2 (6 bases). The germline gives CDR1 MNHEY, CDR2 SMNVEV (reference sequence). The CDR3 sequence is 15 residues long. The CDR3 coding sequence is TGTGCCACCAGTCTCGCGGGGCCTGGGGCCAACGTCCTGACTTTC. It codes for CATSLAGPGANVLTF.

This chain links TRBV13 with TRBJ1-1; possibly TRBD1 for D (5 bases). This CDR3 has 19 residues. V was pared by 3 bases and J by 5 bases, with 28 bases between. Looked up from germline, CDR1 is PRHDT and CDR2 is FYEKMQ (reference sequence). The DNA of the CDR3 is TGTGCCAGCAGCTTCAGCTTCCCTGAGGGGACCGGGACTCCAACTGAAGCTTTCTTT. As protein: CASSFSFPEGTGTPTEAFF. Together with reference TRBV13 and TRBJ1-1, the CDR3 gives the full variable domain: AAGVIQSPRHLIKEKRETATLKCYPIPRHDTVYWYQQGPGQDPQFLISFYEKMQSDKGSIPDRFSAQQFSDYHSELNMSSLELGDSALYFCASSFSFPEGTGTPTEAFFGQGTRLTVV.

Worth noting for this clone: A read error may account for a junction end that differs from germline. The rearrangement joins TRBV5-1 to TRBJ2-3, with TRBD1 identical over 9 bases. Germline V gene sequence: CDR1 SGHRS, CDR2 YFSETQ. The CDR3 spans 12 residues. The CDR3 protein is CASSLNRDRDHF. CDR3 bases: TGCGCCAGCAGCCTGAACCGGGACAGGGATCATTTT.

DNA of the CDR3: TGTGCCAGCAGTTTGACTAGCGGGGGATATTCCTACGAGCAGTACTTC. Translation: CASSLTSGGYSYEQYF. The J gene is TRBJ2-7, the V gene TRBV27; 12 bases match TRBD2. The V gene end was trimmed by 3 bases and the J gene end by 1 base; junction bases not matched to a gene: 4. CDR3 length: 16 residues. Germline CDR1 and CDR2: MNHEY and SMNVEV (reference sequence).

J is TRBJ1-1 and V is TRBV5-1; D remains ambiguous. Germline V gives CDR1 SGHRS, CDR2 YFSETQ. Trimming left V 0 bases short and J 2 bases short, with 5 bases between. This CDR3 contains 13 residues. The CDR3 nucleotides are TGCGCCAGCAGCTTGGCGTTTAACACTGAAGCTTTCTTT. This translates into CASSLAFNTEAFF.

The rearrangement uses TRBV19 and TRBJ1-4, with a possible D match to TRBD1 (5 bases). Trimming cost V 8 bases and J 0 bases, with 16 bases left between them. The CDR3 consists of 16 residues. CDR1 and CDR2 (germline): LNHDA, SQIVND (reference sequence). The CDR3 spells CASGPDWGTTNEKLFF. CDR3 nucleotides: TGTGCCAGTGGACCGGATTGGGGGACAACTAATGAAAAACTGTTTTTT.

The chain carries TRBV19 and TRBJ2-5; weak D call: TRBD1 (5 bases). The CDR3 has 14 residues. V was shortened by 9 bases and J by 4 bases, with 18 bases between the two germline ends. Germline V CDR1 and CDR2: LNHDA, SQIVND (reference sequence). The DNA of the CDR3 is TGTGCCAGCAGAAAAGAAGGGGATAGAGAGACCCAGTACTTC. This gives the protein CASRKEGDRETQYF.

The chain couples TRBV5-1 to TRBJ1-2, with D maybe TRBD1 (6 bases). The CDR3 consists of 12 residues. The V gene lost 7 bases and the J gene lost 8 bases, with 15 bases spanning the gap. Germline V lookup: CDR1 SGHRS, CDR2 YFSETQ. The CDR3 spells CASGSGGPGYTF. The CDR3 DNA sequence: TGCGCCAGCGGGAGCGGGGGGCCAGGCTACACCTTC.

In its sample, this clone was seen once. The CDR3 DNA is TGTGCCAGCAGCTTATCGGGACCTCCGAACACTGAAGCTTTCTTT. Residues: CASSLSGPPNTEAFF. The chain employs TRBV7-9 and TRBJ1-1, with D possibly matching TRBD1 (5 bases). Trimming removed 2 bases at V and 1 base at J, with 11 bases between. Germline V gives CDR1 SEHNR, CDR2 FQNEAQ (reference sequence). This CDR3 spans 15 amino acids.

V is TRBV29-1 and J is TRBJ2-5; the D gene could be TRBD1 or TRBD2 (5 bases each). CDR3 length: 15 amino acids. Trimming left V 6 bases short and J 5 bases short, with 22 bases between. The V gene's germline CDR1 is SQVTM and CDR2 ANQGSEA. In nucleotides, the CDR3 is TGCAGCGTCGATTACAGACCGGGACCCGGGGAGACCCAGTACTTC. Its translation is CSVDYRPGPGETQYF.

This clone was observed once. CDR3 sequence: CASSLGGAGTGELFF. In nucleotides, the CDR3 is TGCGCCAGCAGCTTGGGTGGGGCTGGCACCGGGGAGCTGTTTTTT. This sequence joins TRBV5-1 and TRBJ2-2; perhaps TRBD1 as D (5 bases). The CDR3 is 15 residues long. Per germline, CDR1 SGHRS and CDR2 YFSETQ. With 0 bases removed from V and 4 bases from J, the gap between germline ends came to 10 bases.

The CDR3 DNA follows: TGTGCCAGCACCCAGACTAGCGGGAGATCCAAGCAGTACTTC. It specifies CASTQTSGRSKQYF. V usage is TRBV3-1 (or the pseudogene TRBV3-2) and J usage is TRBJ2-7; 12 nucleotides agree with TRBD2. The CDR3 spans 14 residues. The germline V gene has CDR1 LGHDT and CDR2 YNNKEL (reference sequence). Trimming cost V 7 bases and J 8 bases; bases outside gene matches: 9.

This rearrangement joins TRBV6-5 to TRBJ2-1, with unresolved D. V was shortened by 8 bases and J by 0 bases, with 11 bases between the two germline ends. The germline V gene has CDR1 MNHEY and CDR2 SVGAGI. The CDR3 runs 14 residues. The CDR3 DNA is TGTGCCAGCCGCGCGCCCGGCTCCTACAATGAGCAGTTCTTC. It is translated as CASRAPGSYNEQFF.

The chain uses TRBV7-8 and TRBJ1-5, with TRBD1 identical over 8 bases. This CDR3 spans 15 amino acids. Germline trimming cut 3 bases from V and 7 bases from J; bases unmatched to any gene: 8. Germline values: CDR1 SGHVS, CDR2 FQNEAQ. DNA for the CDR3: TGTGCCAGCAGCTTCGACAGGGGCCCCAGGCAGCCCCAGCATTTT. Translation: CASSFDRGPRQPQHF.

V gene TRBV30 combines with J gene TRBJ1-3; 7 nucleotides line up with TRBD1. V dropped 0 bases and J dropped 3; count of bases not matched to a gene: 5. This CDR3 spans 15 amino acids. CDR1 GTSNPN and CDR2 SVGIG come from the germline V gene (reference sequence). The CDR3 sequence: CAWSVRGLFGNTIYF. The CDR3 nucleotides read TGTGCCTGGAGTGTTAGGGGGCTCTTTGGAAACACCATATATTTT. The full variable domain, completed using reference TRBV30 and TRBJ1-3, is SQTIHQWPATLVQPVGSPLSLECTVEGTSNPNLYWYRQAAGRGLQLLFYSVGIGQISSEVPQNLSASRPQDRQFILSSKKLLLSDSGFYLCAWSVRGLFGNTIYFGEGSWLTVV.

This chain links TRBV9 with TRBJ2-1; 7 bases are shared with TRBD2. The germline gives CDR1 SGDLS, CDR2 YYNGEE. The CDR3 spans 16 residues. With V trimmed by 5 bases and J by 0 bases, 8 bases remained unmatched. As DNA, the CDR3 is TGTGCCAGCAGTATAGCTAGCGGACGCTCCTACAATGAGCAGTTCTTC. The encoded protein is CASSIASGRSYNEQFF.

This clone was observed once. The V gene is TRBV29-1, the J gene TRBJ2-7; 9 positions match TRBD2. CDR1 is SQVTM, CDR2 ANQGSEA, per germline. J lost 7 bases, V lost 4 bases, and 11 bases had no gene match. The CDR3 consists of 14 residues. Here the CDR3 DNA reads TGCAGCGTTGTTATGACTAGCGGAGGGGGGGAGCAGTACTTC. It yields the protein CSVVMTSGGGEQYF.

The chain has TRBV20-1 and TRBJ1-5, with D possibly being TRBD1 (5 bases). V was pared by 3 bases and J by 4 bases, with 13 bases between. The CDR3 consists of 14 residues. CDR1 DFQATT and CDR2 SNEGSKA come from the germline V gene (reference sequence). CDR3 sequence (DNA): TGCAGTGCTAGTGTCGGGACGAGGAATCAGCCCCAGCATTTT. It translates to CSASVGTRNQPQHF.

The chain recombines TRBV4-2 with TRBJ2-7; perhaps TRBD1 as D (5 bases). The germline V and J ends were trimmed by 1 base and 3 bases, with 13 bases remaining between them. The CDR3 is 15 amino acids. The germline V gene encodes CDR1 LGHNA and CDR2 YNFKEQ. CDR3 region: CASSQAHGANYEQYF. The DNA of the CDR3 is TGTGCCAGCAGCCAAGCCCATGGGGCGAACTACGAGCAGTACTTC.

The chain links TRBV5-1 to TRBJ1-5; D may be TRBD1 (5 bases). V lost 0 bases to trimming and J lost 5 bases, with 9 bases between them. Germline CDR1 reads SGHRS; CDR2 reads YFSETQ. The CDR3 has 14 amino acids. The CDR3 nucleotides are TGCGCCAGCAGCTTGGAAGGGGTGGATCAGCCCCAGCATTTT. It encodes CASSLEGVDQPQHF. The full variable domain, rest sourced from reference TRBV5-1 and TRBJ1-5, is KAGVTQTPRYLIKTRGQQVTLSCSPISGHRSVSWYQQTPGQGLQFLFEYFSETQRNKGNFPGRFSGRQFSNSRSEMNVSTLELGDSALYLCASSLEGVDQPQHFGDGTRLSIL.

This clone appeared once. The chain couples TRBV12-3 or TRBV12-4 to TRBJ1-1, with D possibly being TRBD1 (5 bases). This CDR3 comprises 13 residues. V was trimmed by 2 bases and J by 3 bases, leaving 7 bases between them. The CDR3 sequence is CASSLRGYTEAFF. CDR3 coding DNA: TGTGCCAGCAGTTTAAGGGGCTACACTGAAGCTTTCTTT.